Listed below are T cell receptor beta chains from one sample, sequenced in a study of blood T cell repertoires in COVID-19. Profiled with immunoSEQ multiplex PCR; TCRdb holds only in-frame clones, not every one. The data contain tens of thousands of clones, 80% to 95% of them singletons. Sample: peripheral blood. Receptors were obtained from an elderly man with acute or convalescent COVID-19. Both conserved end residues are part of each CDR3. D genes are given only for firm matches. The size entry is marked missing in some rows and otherwise reads once, few, many or a size class.

j_call: TRBJ1-2
clone_size: NA
d_call: NA
v_call: TRBV30
cdr3_aa: CAWHRAGGYTF
cdr3_nt: TGTGCCTGGCACAGAGCTGGGGGCTACACCTTC

j_call: TRBJ2-4
clone_size: NA
d_call: TRBD1
v_call: TRBV7-9
cdr3_aa: CASSLRQGAKNIQYF
cdr3_nt: TGTGCCAGCAGCTTGAGACAGGGGGCCAAAAACATTCAGTACTTC

j_call: TRBJ2-5
clone_size: NA
d_call: NA
v_call: TRBV29-1
cdr3_aa: CSVGSGGETQYF
cdr3_nt: TGCAGCGTTGGGTCCGGGGGAGAGACCCAGTACTTC

j_call: TRBJ1-1
clone_size: few
d_call: NA
v_call: TRBV5-1
cdr3_aa: CASSLVGMNTEAFF
cdr3_nt: TGCGCCAGCAGCTTGGTCGGGATGAACACTGAAGCTTTCTTT

j_call: TRBJ1-5
clone_size: NA
d_call: NA
v_call: TRBV7-9
cdr3_aa: CASSFWGGIKNQPQHF
cdr3_nt: TGTGCCAGCAGCTTCTGGGGGGGCATTAAGAATCAGCCCCAGCATTTT

j_call: TRBJ2-5
clone_size: NA
d_call: TRBD1
v_call: TRBV28
cdr3_aa: CASSAPSGGIETQYF
cdr3_nt: TGTGCCAGCAGTGCCCCTTCAGGGGGTATTGAGACCCAGTACTTC

j_call: TRBJ2-7
clone_size: NA
d_call: TRBD1
v_call: TRBV30
cdr3_aa: CAWSGGTVTYEQYF
cdr3_nt: TGTGCCTGGAGTGGAGGGACAGTCACCTACGAGCAGTACTTC

j_call: TRBJ2-1
clone_size: NA
d_call: NA
v_call: TRBV18
cdr3_aa: CASSISGYNEQFF
cdr3_nt: TGTGCCAGCTCAATAAGCGGATACAATGAGCAGTTCTTC

j_call: TRBJ1-5
clone_size: few
d_call: NA
v_call: TRBV30
cdr3_aa: CAWSWLLLQVNQPQHF
cdr3_nt: TGTGCCTGGAGTTGGTTGTTACTCCAGGTTAATCAGCCCCAGCATTTT

j_call: TRBJ2-2
clone_size: NA
d_call: NA
v_call: TRBV2
cdr3_aa: CASSELGTAGELFF
cdr3_nt: TGTGCCAGCAGTGAGCTGGGTACAGCCGGGGAGCTGTTTTTT

j_call: TRBJ1-5
clone_size: NA
d_call: TRBD1
v_call: TRBV7-6
cdr3_aa: CASSSGTGASNQPQHF
cdr3_nt: TGTGCCAGCAGCTCCGGGACAGGGGCGAGCAATCAGCCCCAGCATTTT

j_call: TRBJ1-3
clone_size: NA
d_call: NA
v_call: TRBV7-9
cdr3_aa: CASSLSLGTAGNTIYF
cdr3_nt: TGTGCCAGCAGCTTATCCCTCGGGACTGCTGGAAACACCATATATTTT

j_call: TRBJ1-2
clone_size: NA
d_call: NA
v_call: TRBV4-2
cdr3_aa: CASSQTGMARYGYTF
cdr3_nt: TGTGCCAGCAGCCAAACAGGGATGGCTCGCTATGGCTACACCTTC

j_call: TRBJ2-7
clone_size: NA
d_call: TRBD2
v_call: TRBV12-3/TRBV12-4
cdr3_aa: CASTAAGADEQYF
cdr3_nt: TGTGCCAGCACCGCAGCGGGGGCCGACGAGCAGTACTTC

j_call: TRBJ2-3
clone_size: NA
d_call: TRBD2
v_call: TRBV28
cdr3_aa: CASGSGGASTDTQYF
cdr3_nt: TGTGCCAGCGGTAGCGGGGGGGCTAGCACAGATACGCAGTATTTT